This TCR beta chain was captured by sequencing in a study of T cells after yellow fever vaccination (dated by TCRdb to the late 2010s). Broadly, across the study: The SMART-Seq v4 Ultra Low Input RNA kit was used to prepare libraries from fractions with low cell numbers. Blood samples were taken at several timepoints before and after primary and secondary immunization, and bulk PBMC replicates and cell subsets were isolated. Two healthy male donors, one aged 18 to 30 and one aged 30 to 40 years, made up the cohort. To follow T-cell clones before and after both primary and booster YFV17D yellow fever vaccination, bulk TCR alpha and beta repertoires underwent longitudinal sequencing.

The sample's treatment or condition label, in plain terms: live attenuated yellow fever vaccine strain. At every blood-draw timepoint, two biological replicates of bulk PBMCs were collected. PBMCs were isolated from peripheral blood using a standard Ficoll-Paque protocol. TriZol was used to extract RNA from bulk PBMCs, CD4 and CD8 fractions, and dextramer-positive and dextramer-negative fractions. V lost 0 bases and J lost 4 bases; the stretch between them is 10 bases long. Per the germline V gene, SGHRS is the CDR1 and YFSETQ is the CDR2. From the cysteine through the phenylalanine, the CDR3 covers 14 amino acids. The only DNA kept is the CDR3, 42 bases in frame from the first base. Ten or more counts support this clonotype. It has no known antigen specificity. Per-nucleotide qualities are absent, and no much larger clonotype sits a single base away. What the work shows at the level of the full study, not this receptor alone: Because only two donors were included in the study, the extent to which the findings can be generalized is limited. Most clones expanded after primary vaccination (roughly 96% of CD4 and around 88% of CD8) were re-detected after the booster, suggesting that broad memory maintenance occurred. A small share of clonotypes occurred in both CD4 and CD8 compartments, likely arising from convergent recombination. Computational filtering was needed because FACS-sorted repertoires could contain abundant contaminating clonotypes from the bulk population. The secondary T-cell response was found to be weaker but faster than the primary response, with a peak reached on day 5 rather than on day 15.

TCR cDNA was synthesized by 5'RACE template switching, through which a universal primer site and unique molecular identifiers were introduced. cDNA synthesis was primed from both the TCR alpha and TCR beta constant segments. Libraries were amplified in two PCR steps, with sample barcodes and sequencing adapters added in the second step. Sequencing of libraries was performed on Illumina HiSeq 2500 (2x100 bp) or NovaSeq (2x150 bp). Turning to the authors' computational methods: Reads were demultiplexed and collapsed into UMI consensus sequences with MIGEC, and V(D)J alignment was performed with MiXCR. Vaccine-responding clonotypes were defined with edgeR using replicate PBMC samples, requiring FDR below 0.01 and a log2 fold change above 5 up to day 15. Each bulk clonotype was labeled CD4 or CD8 based on which sequenced repertoire, CD4 or CD8, contained the clonotype at higher abundance. TCRdb reworked the public reads: Q25 trimming with fastp, MiXCR clone assembly, productive beta chains retained. For every CDR3 protein sequence, its rows merge into one entry that carries the most common genes and DNA. The V and J calls were not made by the authors but by TCRdb's processing. A total of about 320,000 distinct CDR3 sequences appear in this sample, roughly 6.8% of them only once. Over 15% of the sample lies in the top ten.

This sample comprised PBMCs, obtained 35 to 50 days after the first yellow fever vaccination. The origin of this receptor is a man aged 18-30 years who received the YFV17D yellow fever vaccine. The sequence joins TRBV5-1 to TRBJ1-2; the D gene assignment is ambiguous. The CDR3 sequence is CASSLGRMGYGYTF. The nucleotides read TGCGCCAGCAGCTTGGGACGGATGGGCTATGGCTACACCTTC. Supplemented by the reference TRBV5-1 and TRBJ1-2 proteins around the CDR3, the complete variable domain is KAGVTQTPRYLIKTRGQQVTLSCSPISGHRSVSWYQQTPGQGLQFLFEYFSETQRNKGNFPGRFSGRQFSNSRSEMNVSTLELGDSALYLCASSLGRMGYGYTFGSGTRLTVV.